Listed here are 11 T cell receptor beta chains from one sample, sequenced in a study of T cell repertoires in cytomegalovirus infection. TCRdb re-derived calls from the reads in MiXCR, one entry per CDR3 protein. The top ten hold about 2.9% of the sample, which has fewer than 200,000 distinct CDR3 sequences, about 20% seen once. Sequencing was performed on PBMCs. The receptors were sampled from a human donor in good health (CMV status not recorded). Some clones in this sample may be carry-over from other donors' samples.

This clonotype was seen repeatedly, ten times or more. The chain carries TRBV10-3 and TRBJ1-6, with D perhaps matching TRBD1 (5 bases). The germline gives CDR1 ENHRY, CDR2 SYGVKD. V was pared by 5 bases and J by 5 bases, with 10 bases between. This CDR3 contains 14 residues. Here the CDR3 reads CAISQDSNNSPLHF. In nucleotides, the CDR3 is TGTGCCATCAGTCAAGACAGTAATAATTCACCCCTCCACTTT.

This clonotype turned up a few times. For the CDR3, the DNA is TGCAGTGCTGCACGGCGGGACAGGGGATACGAGCAGTACTTC. This encodes CSAARRDRGYEQYF. V usage is TRBV20-1 and J usage is TRBJ2-7; 10 bases align to TRBD1. CDR1 and CDR2 from the germline V gene are DFQATT and SNEGSKA (reference sequence). The CDR3 runs to 14 residues. The trim removed 5 bases at V and 4 bases at J, leaving 8 bases unmatched.

The chain links TRBV5-6 to TRBJ2-2; weak D call: TRBD2 (5 bases). The CDR3 loop spans 19 amino acids. Trimming took 1 base from V and 6 from J, leaving 25 bases between them. CDR1 is SGHDT, CDR2 YYEEEE, per germline. The CDR3 loop is CASSLSGSASFLIAGELFF. Here the CDR3 DNA reads TGTGCCAGCAGCTTGAGTGGTAGCGCTTCATTTCTTATTGCCGGGGAGCTGTTTTTT.

This clonotype was detected only a few times. This chain links TRBV19 with TRBJ1-1; D remains unclear. The V gene lost 7 bases and the J gene lost 1 base, with 10 bases spanning the gap. The CDR3 totals 13 residues. Germline CDR1 LNHDA, CDR2 SQIVND (reference sequence). The DNA for the CDR3 is TGTGCCAGTACCCCGCGAGCGAACACTGAAGCTTTCTTT. It codes for CASTPRANTEAFF.

This clonotype appeared a few times. This chain links TRBV6-2 or TRBV6-3 with TRBJ2-1; possibly TRBD2 for D (7 bases). The germline V gene encodes CDR1 MNHEY and CDR2 SVGEGT. Trimming left V 5 bases short and J 3 bases short, with 14 bases between. The CDR3 runs to 15 residues. The CDR3 here is CASSQEGGYYNEQFF. DNA for the CDR3: TGTGCCAGCAGTCAAGAGGGGGGGTACTACAATGAGCAGTTCTTC.

This clonotype has a handful of counts. CDR3 sequence (DNA): TGTGCCAGCAGTTACGCTAGCGGGTCCCCTCGGAATGAGCAGTTCTTC. Residues: CASSYASGSPRNEQFF. The V call is TRBV6-2 or TRBV6-3, the J call TRBJ2-1; 8 nucleotides align to TRBD2. The CDR3 loop spans 16 amino acids. J was trimmed by 7 bases and V by 2 bases; bases with no gene match: 10. The germline V gene has CDR1 MNHEY and CDR2 SVGEGT.

This clonotype was seen a handful of times. The V call is TRBV6-2 or TRBV6-3, the J call TRBJ2-2, with D uncertain. V was trimmed by 7 bases and J by 6 bases, leaving 9 bases between them. CDR3 length equals 12 residues. Germline V gene lookup returns CDR1 MNHEY and CDR2 SVGEGT. CDR3 loop: CASNRWAGELFF. The CDR3 DNA reads as TGTGCCAGCAATCGGTGGGCCGGGGAGCTGTTTTTT.

This clonotype has more than one count but fewer than ten. V and J are TRBV4-3 and TRBJ2-1; TRBD1 is a possible D gene (6 bases). Germline assignment: CDR1 LGHNA and CDR2 YSLEER. This CDR3 contains 16 residues. V shed 4 bases and J shed 4 bases, with 17 bases lying between them. CDR3 sequence (DNA): TGCGCCAGCAGCCCGAATACAGGGTGGGCTTACAATGAGCAGTTCTTC. It translates to CASSPNTGWAYNEQFF.

This clonotype has a handful of counts. CDR3 sequence (DNA): TGTGCCATCAGGAAGGAGGGTAGGGAATCCTACGAGCAGTACTTC. This sequence encodes CAIRKEGRESYEQYF. V usage is TRBV10-3 and J usage is TRBJ2-7, with a weak D call TRBD2 (6 bases). CDR1 is ENHRY and CDR2 is SYGVKD in the germline V gene. The CDR3 totals 15 residues. Trimming removed 6 bases from V and 1 base from J, with 16 bases in between.

The rearrangement uses TRBV5-1 and TRBJ2-7; TRBD1 matches at 9 bases. The junction had 4 bases not matched to a gene; V was cut back by 0 bases and J by 3 bases. The germline gives CDR1 SGHRS, CDR2 YFSETQ. This CDR3 has 15 residues. The CDR3 sequence is CASSLVPGQGYEQYF. DNA of the CDR3: TGCGCCAGCAGCTTGGTTCCGGGACAGGGCTACGAGCAGTACTTC.

This chain connects TRBV6-2 or TRBV6-3 to TRBJ2-5, with TRBD1 as a possible D gene (6 bases). The length of the CDR3 is 13 residues. CDR1 is MNHEY, CDR2 SVGEGT, per germline. The V end lost 2 bases, the J end lost 4 bases, and 8 bases lay between the germline ends. The CDR3 region is CASSYIRGETQYF. Here the CDR3 DNA reads TGTGCCAGCAGTTACATCAGGGGAGAGACCCAGTACTTC.